This T cell receptor beta chain was recorded in a study of a mutant IDH1 vaccine in newly diagnosed glioma. This CDR3 spans 12 amino acids. The V gene's germline CDR1 is GTSNPN and CDR2 SVGIG (reference sequence). Noted time point: week 35, safety follow-up. Vaccinated patients received 300 ug of mutant IDH1 20-mer peptide per dose, with topical imiquimod. Astrocytomas that were new, WHO grade 3 or 4, IDH1-mutant and ATRX-lost were present in the donors. In regard to this clone: No antigen is known for it.

Sequencing used immunoSEQ multiplex PCR; TCRdb keeps in-frame clones, though not all of them. Of roughly 69,000 clones listed, about 87% were seen once; the top ten hold more than 1.5%. The sample consisted of PBMCs, taken from a glioma patient whose treatment included an IDH1 peptide vaccine. The source is a man younger than 40 with glioma. The V gene is TRBV30, the J gene TRBJ2-7; the match to TRBD1 covers 10 bases. CDR3 amino acids: CAVGDRGPEQYF. The CDR3 DNA reads TGTGCTGTAGGGGACAGGGGCCCCGAGCAGTACTTC.